The next 13 T cell receptor beta chains were all read from a single sample in a study of cytomegalovirus exposure and HLA in healthy donors. TCRdb keeps only in-frame clones here, not all; method: immunoSEQ multiplex PCR. The sample lists tens of thousands of clones; 80% to 95% were seen once. The sequenced sample was PBMCs. All receptors come from a woman aged 25 to 39 in good health and CMV-seropositive.

The chain is built from TRBV9 and TRBJ2-4, with 13 bases identical to TRBD2. V lost 4 bases, J lost 8 bases, and 12 bases stayed unmatched. CDR3 length equals 17 residues. The V gene's germline CDR1 is SGDLS and CDR2 YYNGEE. The CDR3 nucleotides read TGTGCCAGCAGCATTACTAGCGGGAGGGCCGGTTTTGACATTCAGTACTTC. Amino acid sequence: CASSITSGRAGFDIQYF. The whole variable domain, filled in from reference TRBV9 and TRBJ2-4, reads DSGVTQTPKHLITATGQRVTLRCSPRSGDLSVYWYQQSLDQGLQFLIQYYNGEERAKGNILERFSAQQFPDLHSELNLSSLELGDSALYFCASSITSGRAGFDIQYFGAGTRLSVL.

This clone was detected only once. The V call is TRBV7-3, the J call TRBJ1-1; the D gene is possibly TRBD1 (5 bases). Germline assignment: CDR1 SGHTA and CDR2 FQGTGA. This CDR3 comprises 13 residues. Trimming took 5 bases from V and 8 from J, leaving 15 bases between them. CDR3 protein: CASSPSGGPEAFF. CDR3 bases: TGTGCCAGCAGCCCTTCCGGGGGACCCGAAGCTTTCTTT. Together with reference TRBV7-3 and TRBJ1-1, the CDR3 gives the full variable domain: GAGVSQTPSNKVTEKGKYVELRCDPISGHTALYWYRQSLGQGPEFLIYFQGTGAADDSGLPNDRFFAVRPEGSVSTLKIQRTERGDSAVYLCASSPSGGPEAFFGQGTRLTVV.

In nucleotides, the CDR3 is TGTGCCAGCAGCTTAGGGGGAGCGGGCCCTCCGAGGGCTTTCTTT. This codes for CASSLGGAGPPRAFF. The chain links TRBV7-9 to TRBJ1-1; no clear D gene. The length of the CDR3 is 15 residues. From germline, CDR1 is SEHNR and CDR2 FQNEAQ (reference sequence). V lost 1 base to trimming and J lost 11 bases, with 20 bases between them.

The chain joins TRBV7-2 to TRBJ2-1; 7 bases agree with TRBD2. Per germline, CDR1 SGHTA and CDR2 FQGNSA. CDR3 size: 16 residues. V shed 5 bases and J 6 bases; nucleotides not matched to a gene: 13. CDR3 region: CASSGGGVAGINEQFF. In DNA form, the CDR3 reads TGTGCCAGCAGCGGAGGTGGTGTAGCGGGCATCAATGAGCAGTTCTTC.

The chain links TRBV5-1 to TRBJ2-1; 11 bases map to TRBD2. Trimming removed 4 bases from V and 9 bases from J; junction bases left unmatched: 6. The length of the CDR3 is 14 residues. Germline values: CDR1 SGHRS, CDR2 YFSETQ. CDR3 nucleotide sequence: TGCGCCAGCAGCCTGGTAGCGGGAGGGTCTGAGCAGTTCTTC. This codes for CASSLVAGGSEQFF.

The rearrangement uses TRBV7-8 and TRBJ2-3; no clear D. Trimming removed 2 bases at V and 4 bases at J, with 19 bases between. CDR1 and CDR2 (germline): SGHVS, FQNEAQ. The CDR3 contains 17 residues. CDR3 residues: CASSLFSGGPRADTQYF. The CDR3 DNA reads as TGTGCCAGCAGCTTATTCTCTGGCGGCCCACGGGCAGATACGCAGTATTTT.

V usage is TRBV25-1 and J usage is TRBJ1-2; D gene ambiguous. Germline-derived CDR1 and CDR2 are MGHDK and SYGVNS. Trimming cost V 1 base and J 3 bases, with 6 bases left between them. CDR3 length equals 13 residues. CDR3 sequence (DNA): TGTGCCAGCAGTGAATCGGGAGACTATGGCTACACCTTC. Amino acid sequence: CASSESGDYGYTF.

This chain connects TRBV27 to TRBJ2-1; 8 bases agree with TRBD1. Germline trimming cut 2 bases from V and 4 bases from J; bases unmatched to any gene: 10. CDR1 is MNHEY and CDR2 is SMNVEV in the germline V gene (reference sequence). The CDR3 sequence is 17 residues long. CDR3 residues: CASSLDRGRGLYNEQFF. The CDR3 DNA follows: TGTGCCAGCAGTTTAGACAGGGGTAGGGGGTTATACAATGAGCAGTTCTTC.

This chain connects TRBV2 to TRBJ2-1, with TRBD2 matching 10 bases. Germline V gene data show CDR1 as SNHLY and CDR2 as FYNNEI. V dropped 0 bases and J dropped 5; count of bases not matched to a gene: 10. The CDR3 runs to 18 residues. CDR3 sequence: CASSEAGFGLAVDNEQFF. CDR3 DNA sequence: TGTGCCAGCAGTGAAGCTGGTTTTGGACTAGCGGTAGACAATGAGCAGTTCTTC.

This clone was counted between two and nine times. V usage is TRBV28 and J usage is TRBJ1-2, with D possibly being TRBD1 (6 bases). Per the germline V gene, CDR1 is MDHEN and CDR2 is SYDVKM. Trimming pared 5 bases from V and 2 bases from J, leaving 18 bases between. CDR3 length: 16 residues. As DNA, the CDR3 is TGTGCCAGCAGTACCCAACAGGGAAAACTAAACTATGGCTACACCTTC. Translating it yields CASSTQQGKLNYGYTF.

This chain uses TRBV5-1 with TRBJ2-5; maybe TRBD2 (5 bases). The CDR3 is 15 amino acids. V shed 5 bases and J shed 5 bases, with 19 bases lying between them. Germline values: CDR1 SGHRS, CDR2 YFSETQ. DNA of the CDR3: TGCGCCAGCAGACTAGGTTCGAGGCCCGCTGAGACCCAGTACTTC. This sequence encodes CASRLGSRPAETQYF.

A remark on this clone: Additional DNA sequences in this sample encode the identical CDR3. The chain recombines TRBV28 with TRBJ1-1; unclear D gene. Trimming left V 3 bases short and J 5 bases short, with 4 bases between. Looked up from germline, CDR1 is MDHEN and CDR2 is SYDVKM. The CDR3 has 11 amino acids. The CDR3 loop reads CASSFRTEAFF. The DNA for the CDR3 is TGTGCCAGCAGTTTCAGGACTGAAGCTTTCTTT.

V usage is TRBV29-1 and J usage is TRBJ2-5, with TRBD2 matching over 11 bases. Per the germline V gene, CDR1 is SQVTM and CDR2 is ANQGSEA. Trimming cost V 5 bases and J 5 bases; bases outside gene matches: 7. The CDR3 runs to 14 residues. CDR3 sequence (DNA): TGCAGCGTTAAACTAGCGGGAGTGAGGGAGACCCAGTACTTC. This codes for CSVKLAGVRETQYF. Full variable domain (rest looked up from reference TRBV29-1 and TRBJ2-5): SAVISQKPSRDICQRGTSLTIQCQVDSQVTMMFWYRQQPGQSLTLIATANQGSEATYESGFVIDKFPISRPNLTFSTLTVSNMSPEDSSIYLCSVKLAGVRETQYFGPGTRLLVL.